This T cell receptor beta chain comes out of a study of T cells in Graves' hyperthyroidism and ophthalmopathy (dated by TCRdb to the late 2010s). About the study as a whole: Peripheral blood samples were taken at the time of initial diagnosis, prior to any treatment. To identify distinguishing TCR V-J signatures, a discovery cohort of about 95 patients was used, comprising 43 with Graves' ophthalmopathy and 57 with stable Graves' hyperthyroidism. Prospective prediction of ophthalmopathy was tested in an independent validation cohort of approximately 19 hyperthyroidism patients and around 16 patients who later progressed to ophthalmopathy. The roughly 94 discovery patients were randomly divided into training and test sets at a 7:3 ratio. Thyroid tissue and blood T-cell repertoires from about six Graves' hyperthyroidism patients were also compared in the study. After blood sampling, hyperthyroidism patients were treated with methimazole at a starting dose of 30 mg daily, and ophthalmopathy patients were treated with high-dose intravenous methylprednisolone. According to the paper, TCR Vbeta CDR3 sequencing was carried out on 135 peripheral blood samples, which came from 40 to 45 ophthalmopathy, around 75 hyperthyroidism and roughly 17 progressor patients.

The TCR beta CDR3 regions were amplified from RNA transcripts. For the first round of RT-PCR on the TCR CDR3, the HTBI primer set was used together with the Qiagen OneStep RT-PCR kit. Libraries were constructed in a second round of multiplex PCR, after which size selection and purification were carried out. Paired-end sequencing of the libraries was performed with 100 bp reads on an Illumina HiSeq2000. The published analysis was carried out like this. SOAPnuke was used to process the raw data, throwing out any read that contained adapters or uncalled bases, had a mean Phred below 15, or lacked an exact constant-primer or identifier match. COPE v1.2.5 was used to merge the high-quality paired reads, and each unique nucleotide sequence was defined as a clonotype. MiTCR v1.1 was used to align the clonotypes against IMGT TRBV, TRBD and TRBJ reference segments. The analysis was restricted to V-J combinations with a frequency above 0.0001, which together covered 99% to 99.2% of the repertoires. A TCS score was defined as the ratio of F50 (clonal expansion) to E x V (chaos), with BLOSUM62-based TCRdist applied between CDR3 peptides within each V-J. Welch's t-statistics and random forest reduced around 520 V-J features to around 14, which were used in a naive Bayes classifier (R e1071). Thyroid-blood repertoire similarity was quantified with the Morisita-Horn index. Starting from the raw public reads, TCRdb applied fastp trimming at Q25, assembled clones with MiXCR and retained in-frame beta chains. Every distinct CDR3 protein forms one entry, paired with its most common genes and DNA. None of the V and J calls come from the authors' own analysis; TCRdb made them. In all, the sample holds nearly 750,000 distinct CDR3 sequences, and 30% to 40% of those were seen once. Around 30% of the sample lies in the top ten.

The study at large found these results: Ophthalmopathy was separated from stable hyperthyroidism by a 13 V-J signature model, with about 88% sensitivity and approximately 81% specificity obtained in cross-validation and 80%/75% obtained in testing. Most expanded thyroid clonotypes (frequency above 0.001) were also found in blood, which suggests that blood repertoires may mirror thyroid immune responses. In validation, progression to ophthalmopathy was predicted by the model with 70.59% sensitivity and around 75% specificity, a median of 6.5 months before onset. Sample size was not statistically predetermined, and investigators were not blinded to group allocation.

Graves' hyperthyroidism was defined as stable when no progression to ophthalmopathy occurred over 18 months of follow-up. The hyperthyroidism patients were between 18 and 65 years old and newly diagnosed, with a disease duration of less than 2 months. Any patient with an uncontrolled infection, another autoimmune disease, pregnancy or lactation was excluded. Diagnoses were established on the basis of clinical symptoms, serum thyroxine and TRAb, thyroid ultrasound, and orbital computed tomography. Ficoll-Paque density gradient centrifugation was used to isolate PBMCs from approximately 11 ml of fresh peripheral blood. Total RNA was extracted using Trizol reagent, and RNA quality was assessed on an Agilent 2100 Bioanalyzer. The sample holds many counts of this clonotype. There is no known antigen for this receptor. One base away there is no much larger clone; base qualities are not given. From its cysteine to its phenylalanine, the CDR3 spans 12 amino acids. Only the CDR3 region is kept as DNA, spanning 36 bases read in frame from base 1. The V end loses 6 bases and the J end loses 8 bases, and a stretch of 10 bases separates them. The germline V gene specifies MNHNS as CDR1 and SASEGT as CDR2.

The rearranged chain carries TRBV6-1 and TRBJ1-4, with the D segment identity uncertain. The sequenced sample consisted of blood. The sequence was collected from a woman in her thirties or forties with Graves' hyperthyroidism. The CDR3 amino acid sequence is: CASRRGGEKLFF. The nucleotide sequence reads as follows: TGTGCCAGCAGAAGAGGTGGGGAAAAACTGTTTTTT.